Each of the 5 T cell receptor beta chains below was sequenced from the same sample in a study of blood T cell repertoires in COVID-19. The table came from immunoSEQ multiplex PCR; TCRdb's copy has only in-frame clones and leaves some out. The sample includes roughly 240,000 clones, about 87% seen only once; the top ten take approximately 2.4%. Sequenced sample: PBMCs or T cells enriched from blood (not recorded which). These receptors all stem from a woman aged 25-40 years with acute COVID-19.

The chain employs TRBV27 and TRBJ1-5, with no clear D. CDR1 is MNHEY, CDR2 SMNVEV, per germline (reference sequence). With 3 bases removed from V and 6 bases from J, the gap between germline ends came to 18 bases. CDR3 size: 16 residues. CDR3 protein: CASSFGWGGSVQPQHF. The CDR3 nucleotides are TGTGCCAGCAGTTTTGGGTGGGGAGGCAGCGTTCAGCCCCAGCATTTT.

The chain is built from TRBV11-2 and TRBJ2-7; perhaps TRBD2 as D (7 bases). V was clipped by 5 bases and J by 0 bases, with 14 bases between them. CDR1 and CDR2 from the germline V gene are SGHAT and FQNNGV. The CDR3 has 15 residues. Here the CDR3 DNA reads TGTGCCAGCAGCATCGTGGGGGGGCCCTCCTACGAGCAGTACTTC. This translates into CASSIVGGPSYEQYF.

Only one count was recorded for this clone. J is TRBJ2-5 and V is TRBV5-5, with TRBD2 identical over 7 bases. The trim removed 4 bases at V and 4 bases at J, leaving 10 bases unmatched. CDR1 is SGHKS, CDR2 YYEKEE, per germline (reference sequence). The CDR3 is 15 amino acids. CDR3 nucleotide sequence: TGTGCCAGCAGCAATGGCCAGCGGGGAGGAGAGACCCAGTACTTC. It yields the protein CASSNGQRGGETQYF.

The chain combines TRBV7-6 with TRBJ1-3; no clear D gene. CDR3 length equals 16 residues. V shed 2 bases and J shed 2 bases, with 13 bases lying between them. CDR1 and CDR2 (germline): SGHVS, FNYEAQ. The CDR3 DNA is TGTGCCAGCAGCTTAACCGGACTCGAAGCTGGAAACACCATATATTTT. It codes for CASSLTGLEAGNTIYF.

The chain is built from TRBV7-6 and TRBJ1-1, with D maybe TRBD1 (6 bases). V was pared by 1 base and J by 0 bases, with 12 bases between. This CDR3 is 16 amino acids long. Germline V lookup: CDR1 SGHVS, CDR2 FNYEAQ. The CDR3 region has the DNA TGTGCCAGCAGCTTAGGCAGTGGACAGCTGAACACTGAAGCTTTCTTT. Protein product: CASSLGSGQLNTEAFF. The whole variable domain, filled in from reference TRBV7-6 and TRBJ1-1, reads GAGVSQSPRYKVTKRGQDVALRCDPISGHVSLYWYRQALGQGPEFLTYFNYEAQQDKSGLPNDRFSAERPEGSISTLTIQRTEQRDSAMYRCASSLGSGQLNTEAFFGQGTRLTVV.